These 25 T cell receptor beta chains originate from one sample sequenced in a study of OX40 agonist ivuxolimab in advanced cancers. The table came from immunoSEQ multiplex PCR; TCRdb's copy has only in-frame clones and leaves some out. The table includes about 64,000 clones, about 85% detected once. Specimen: CD4+ or CD8+ T cells sorted from blood, collected in a trial of the OX40 agonist ivuxolimab. These receptor sequences come from an adult with an advanced solid tumor such as melanoma, head and neck, liver or kidney cancer.

This clone was picked up a small number of times. The genes are TRBV27 and TRBJ2-1; tentative D call: TRBD2 (5 bases). Germline CDR1 is MNHEY and CDR2 is SMNVEV (reference sequence). V was shortened by 5 bases and J by 1 base, with 12 bases between the two germline ends. This CDR3 spans 15 amino acids. The CDR3: CASSRTGPSYNEQFF. CDR3 nucleotide sequence: TGTGCCAGCAGTCGGACTGGTCCTTCCTACAATGAGCAGTTCTTC.

The chain has TRBV7-2 and TRBJ2-5, with 13 nucleotides matching TRBD2. Germline-derived CDR1 and CDR2 are SGHTA and FQGNSA. J lost 4 bases, V lost 6 bases, and 5 bases had no gene match. The CDR3 has 15 residues. In nucleotides, the CDR3 is TGTGCCAGCAGTCCGACTAGCGGGGGGCTAGAGACCCAGTACTTC. The encoded protein is CASSPTSGGLETQYF.

This clone turned up a few times. The chain has TRBV7-2 and TRBJ2-3, with 10 bases aligning to TRBD2. J was trimmed by 7 bases and V by 6 bases; bases with no gene match: 7. This CDR3 spans 14 amino acids. Germline loops: CDR1 SGHTA, CDR2 FQGNSA. Written as DNA, the CDR3 is TGTGCCAGCAGACTAGCGGGGACACCCAATACGCAGTATTTT. Its translation: CASRLAGTPNTQYF.

The V gene is TRBV19, the J gene TRBJ2-3; 11 positions match TRBD2. The germline CDR1 and CDR2 sequences are LNHDA and SQIVND (reference sequence). This CDR3 region has 18 residues. Trimming at V came to 5 bases and at J to 3 bases, leaving 13 bases not matched to a gene. The CDR3 DNA follows: TGTGCCAGTAGTTTCCTCCAGCCGGGACTAGCGGTGACAGATACGCAGTATTTT. Protein sequence: CASSFLQPGLAVTDTQYF.

This chain connects TRBV19 to TRBJ2-2; no clear D. The CDR3 is 14 amino acids. V lost 6 bases and J lost 4, with 12 bases in between. Germline-derived CDR1 and CDR2 are LNHDA and SQIVND (reference sequence). CDR3 sequence reads: CASRQDRSTGELFF. CDR3 bases: TGTGCCAGTAGACAAGACCGCTCCACCGGGGAGCTGTTTTTT. Looking up the rest from reference TRBV19 and TRBJ2-2 gives the full variable domain: DGGITQSPKYLFRKEGQNVTLSCEQNLNHDAMYWYRQDPGQGLRLIYYSQIVNDFQKGDIAEGYSVSREKKESFPLTVTSAQKNPTAFYLCASRQDRSTGELFFGEGSRLTVL.

This clone was detected once. The genes are TRBV30 and TRBJ2-7; 7 nucleotides match TRBD1. V lost 1 base, J lost 3 bases, and 9 bases stayed unmatched. Per germline, CDR1 GTSNPN and CDR2 SVGIG (reference sequence). The CDR3 has 15 residues. CDR3 in DNA: TGTGCCTGGAGTGACGTCCCGGGACAGATCTACGAGCAGTACTTC. Its protein product is CAWSDVPGQIYEQYF. Supplemented by reference TRBV30 and TRBJ2-7, the full variable domain reads SQTIHQWPATLVQPVGSPLSLECTVEGTSNPNLYWYRQAAGRGLQLLFYSVGIGQISSEVPQNLSASRPQDRQFILSSKKLLLSDSGFYLCAWSDVPGQIYEQYFGPGTRLTVT.

The CDR3 DNA is TGTGCCAGCAGCTTAGGGCGGGCTAGCACAGATACGCAGTATTTT. Amino acid sequence: CASSLGRASTDTQYF. The V and J genes are TRBV7-9 and TRBJ2-3, with D possibly matching TRBD2 (5 bases). Germline V CDR1 and CDR2: SEHNR, FQNEAQ (reference sequence). The CDR3 is 15 residues long. Trimming stripped 1 base from V and 0 bases from J, with 8 bases between.

The V gene is TRBV2, the J gene TRBJ2-2; D perhaps matches TRBD2 (5 bases). Trimming removed 4 bases from V and 2 bases from J, with 8 bases in between. Per germline, CDR1 SNHLY and CDR2 FYNNEI. The CDR3 loop spans 14 amino acids. The CDR3 protein is CASSASTNTGELFF. CDR3 in DNA: TGTGCCAGCAGTGCTAGCACCAACACCGGGGAGCTGTTTTTT.

V gene TRBV5-4 combines with J gene TRBJ2-5; a weak D match, TRBD2 (8 bases). Trimming took 3 bases from V and 1 from J, leaving 16 bases between them. The germline gives CDR1 SGHNT, CDR2 YYREEE (reference sequence). There are 16 residues in the CDR3. The CDR3 nucleotides read TGTGCCAGCAGCTCGGGGGGGACAGAACCCCAAGAGACCCAGTACTTC. Translated: CASSSGGTEPQETQYF.

The rearrangement joins TRBV5-1 to TRBJ2-2, with TRBD1 matching over 9 bases. The germline CDR1 and CDR2 sequences are SGHRS and YFSETQ. The trim removed 5 bases at V and 6 bases at J, leaving 8 bases unmatched. The length of the CDR3 is 15 residues. CDR3 coding DNA: TGCGCCAGCAGGCTCGGGACAGGGAGTGCCGGGGAGCTGTTTTTT. It is translated as CASRLGTGSAGELFF. The full variable domain, with the rest looked up from reference TRBV5-1 and TRBJ2-2, is KAGVTQTPRYLIKTRGQQVTLSCSPISGHRSVSWYQQTPGQGLQFLFEYFSETQRNKGNFPGRFSGRQFSNSRSEMNVSTLELGDSALYLCASRLGTGSAGELFFGEGSRLTVL.

In the case of this clone: At one boundary the junction diverges from the germline segment, which might be a read error. This sequence joins TRBV5-1 and TRBJ1-4; 10 bases agree with TRBD1. Per the germline V gene, CDR1 is SGHRS and CDR2 is YFSETQ. The CDR3 is 15 residues long. The CDR3 nucleotides read TGTGCCAGCAGCTTGAGGGACAGGGGCTTTGAAAAACTGTTTTTT. Translated, it gives CASSLRDRGFEKLFF.

This chain joins TRBV20-1 and TRBJ1-1; D is undetermined. The length of the CDR3 is 11 residues. The germline V gene encodes CDR1 DFQATT and CDR2 SNEGSKA (reference sequence). Trimming removed 8 bases from V and 8 bases from J, with 15 bases in between. The CDR3 loop reads CSSPGVGEAFF. In nucleotides, the CDR3 is TGCAGTTCCCCTGGGGTGGGAGAAGCTTTCTTT.

The CDR3: CASTSSRGYSYEQYF. Written as DNA, the CDR3 is TGTGCCAGCACCTCGTCACGCGGATACTCCTACGAGCAGTACTTC. V gene TRBV6-6 combines with J gene TRBJ2-7; no definite D call. The V gene lost 7 bases and the J gene lost 0 bases, with 16 bases spanning the gap. Germline V lookup: CDR1 MNHNY, CDR2 SVGAGI (reference sequence). This CDR3 is 15 amino acids long.

The chain combines TRBV2 with TRBJ1-2; D is possibly TRBD1 (5 bases). Trimming shortened V by 6 bases and J by 8 bases, and 19 bases separated the two germline ends. The CDR3 sequence is 14 residues long. CDR1 is SNHLY and CDR2 is FYNNEI in the germline V gene. Here the CDR3 reads CASRRGANARGYTF. CDR3 DNA: TGTGCCAGCAGGAGGGGTGCCAACGCGCGGGGCTACACCTTC.

The V and J genes are TRBV5-1 and TRBJ1-2; TRBD1 might be the D (6 bases). With 4 bases removed from V and 2 bases from J, the gap between germline ends came to 9 bases. Germline V gene data show CDR1 as SGHRS and CDR2 as YFSETQ. The CDR3 contains 13 residues. For the CDR3, the DNA is TGCGCCAGCAGCCGGACAGACAACTATGGCTACACCTTC. Its protein is CASSRTDNYGYTF.

This rearrangement joins TRBV10-3 to TRBJ2-2, with D hard to call. The ends were cut back, 0 bases at V and 0 bases at J, with 8 bases in the middle. Germline V gene sequence: CDR1 ENHRY, CDR2 SYGVKD. CDR3 length: 16 amino acids. CDR3 DNA sequence: TGTGCCATCAGTGAGTCCAAGGGCGCGAACACCGGGGAGCTGTTTTTT. Residues: CAISESKGANTGELFF.

The V and J genes are TRBV6-1 and TRBJ2-7; TRBD1 or TRBD2 may be the D gene (5 bases each). The V end was cut by 6 bases, the J end by 6 bases, with 15 bases between. Germline-derived CDR1 and CDR2 are MNHNS and SASEGT. The CDR3 covers 13 residues. The CDR3 DNA reads as TGTGCCAGCAGAGGGGCGGCGAGGGGCGAGCAGTACTTC. It encodes CASRGAARGEQYF.

This chain connects TRBV2 to TRBJ1-1; D perhaps matches TRBD1 (5 bases). Germline values: CDR1 SNHLY, CDR2 FYNNEI. V shed 5 bases and J shed 4 bases, with 8 bases lying between them. This CDR3 comprises 12 residues. Written as DNA, the CDR3 is TGTGCCAGCAGTCATAGGGGCACTGAAGCTTTCTTT. It encodes CASSHRGTEAFF.

The chain combines TRBV11-2 with TRBJ2-7, with D hard to call. The CDR3 has 13 residues. CDR1 is SGHAT and CDR2 is FQNNGV in the germline V gene. V dropped 5 bases and J dropped 1 base, with 9 bases sitting between them. CDR3 protein: CASSPRTSYEQYF. The CDR3 bases are TGTGCCAGCAGCCCTCGAACTTCCTACGAGCAGTACTTC.

This clone was detected once. The CDR3: CASSLGHGNEQFF. DNA of the CDR3: TGTGCCAGCAGTTTAGGGCATGGGAATGAGCAGTTCTTC. This chain joins TRBV28 and TRBJ2-1; D not certain. The CDR3 length is 13 residues. Germline-derived CDR1 and CDR2 are MDHEN and SYDVKM. Trimming took off 2 bases at V and 7 bases at J, with 9 bases between the two ends.

The chain joins TRBV7-2 to TRBJ1-3; 7 nucleotides align to TRBD1. J gave up 0 bases and V 6 bases, and 2 bases lay outside the gene matches. This CDR3 has 14 residues. Germline assignment: CDR1 SGHTA and CDR2 FQGNSA. The CDR3 DNA is TGTGCCAGCAGGGGACAGCCCTCTGGAAACACCATATATTTT. Translation: CASRGQPSGNTIYF. Using reference TRBV7-2 and TRBJ1-3 for the parts outside the CDR3, the full variable domain is GAGVSQSPSNKVTEKGKDVELRCDPISGHTALYWYRQSLGQGLEFLIYFQGNSAPDKSGLPSDRFSAERTGGSVSTLTIQRTQQEDSAVYLCASRGQPSGNTIYFGEGSWLTVV.

V usage is TRBV7-2 and J usage is TRBJ2-7; 9 bases are shared with TRBD2. This CDR3 has 15 amino acids. Germline V gene data show CDR1 as SGHTA and CDR2 as FQGNSA. V gave up 6 bases and J gave up 0 bases; unmatched junction bases: 6. The DNA for the CDR3 is TGTGCCAGCAGACCGAATAGCGGGAGCTCCTACGAGCAGTACTTC. Translating it yields CASRPNSGSSYEQYF.

Regarding this clone: This sample includes further DNA sequences coding for the same CDR3. V usage is TRBV5-1 and J usage is TRBJ1-1; D not certain. V lost 0 bases and J lost 0, with 3 bases in between. The CDR3 spans 13 residues. The germline V gene encodes CDR1 SGHRS and CDR2 YFSETQ. DNA for the CDR3: TGCGCCAGCAGCTTGGAGCTGAACACTGAAGCTTTCTTT. Translated: CASSLELNTEAFF.

This clone was counted between two and nine times. The rearrangement joins TRBV7-2 to TRBJ1-6; 7 nucleotides match TRBD1. CDR3 length: 14 amino acids. CDR1 is SGHTA and CDR2 is FQGNSA in the germline V gene. Germline trimming cut 3 bases from V and 10 bases from J; bases unmatched to any gene: 6. CDR3 loop: CASSFFRGQSPLHF. DNA for the CDR3: TGTGCCAGCAGCTTTTTTAGGGGGCAGTCACCCCTCCACTTT.

About this clone itself: Mismatch with germline at one junction end may stem from a read error. The rearrangement links TRBV5-1 to TRBJ1-1; 8 bases agree with TRBD1. CDR3 length: 15 amino acids. Per germline, CDR1 SGHRS and CDR2 YFSETQ. The CDR3 nucleotides read TGCGCCAGCAGTTCTGGGGACAGGTTGAAAACTGAAGCTTTCTTT. This translates into CASSSGDRLKTEAFF.